These T cell receptor beta chains were read from a single sample in a study of CD8+ T cells in alopecia areata. Sequenced by immunoSEQ multiplex PCR; TCRdb stores in-frame clones only, minus some. Of around 140,000 clones listed, 51% are singletons. The material sequenced was CD4+ T cells sorted from blood, taken at week 0. The source is a human donor with alopecia areata. Each CDR3 is given with its conserved first and last residue. Fields, in order: V gene, D gene, J gene, clone size, CDR3 length, CDR3 DNA, CDR3 protein. A D gene is named only where the DNA matches it firmly. Expanded clones get a size class; other rows say once, few or many, or leave the size out.

TRBV30	TRBD2	TRBJ2-7	-	15	TGTGCCTGGAGTCGTGGGAGAGTAGCGGGAGTGGAGCAGTACTTC	CAWSRGRVAGVEQYF
TRBV12-5	TRBD2	TRBJ2-3	few	15	TGTGCTAGTGGCCCTAGCGGGAGGGTCCCCGATACGCAGTATTTT	CASGPSGRVPDTQYF
TRBV6-6	-	TRBJ2-3	-	11	TGTGCCAGCAGGACCGGGGATACGCAGTATTTT	CASRTGDTQYF
TRBV5-1	-	TRBJ2-3	-	15	TGCGCCAGCAGCTTGTTCGGGAGCAGCACAGATACGCAGTATTTT	CASSLFGSSTDTQYF
TRBV30	-	TRBJ1-1	-	13	TGTGCCTGGAGTGACAGAGGGGGTGGTGAAGCTTTCTTT	CAWSDRGGGEAFF
TRBV23-1	TRBD2	TRBJ2-1	few	21	TGCGCCAGCATTCCCGCCCGCCTGGGACTAGCGGGCCTCAGGCCCCACAATGAGCAGTTCTTC	CASIPARLGLAGLRPHNEQFF
TRBV7-2	-	TRBJ2-2	-	14	TGTGCCAGCAGCTTAAACAGGGCATTCGGGGAGCTGTTTTTT	CASSLNRAFGELFF
TRBV7-9	-	TRBJ2-7	-	12	TGTGCCAGCAGCTTAGCGTTAGACGAGCAGTACTTC	CASSLALDEQYF
TRBV30	TRBD1	TRBJ2-7	-	13	TGTGCCTGGAGGTTACAGGGGGCCTACGAGCAGTACTTC	CAWRLQGAYEQYF
TRBV29-1	-	TRBJ2-7	-	11	TGCAGCGTGGGGACCTATTACGAGCAGTACTTC	CSVGTYYEQYF
TRBV15	TRBD2	TRBJ2-2	-	17	TGTGCCACCAGCCTAGGGGGGGCTAGCGGGAGAACCGGGGAGCTGTTTTTT	CATSLGGASGRTGELFF
TRBV19	TRBD2	TRBJ2-3	-	14	TGTGCCAGTAGTCCTCGGCGGGAGGGCCATGCGCAGTATTTT	CASSPRREGHAQYF
TRBV7-2	TRBD1	TRBJ1-2	once	14	TGTGCCAGCAGCCCGGACAGGACTAACTATGGCTACACCTTC	CASSPDRTNYGYTF
TRBV11-2	-	TRBJ1-5	-	19	TGTGCCAGCAGCCGTCCCCAGGGAAACCCGAAGAAAAGCAATCAGCCCCAGCATTTT	CASSRPQGNPKKSNQPQHF
TRBV29-1	-	TRBJ2-1	once	14	TGCAGCGTACAGGCCAGGGGCTCCTACAATGGGCAGTTCTTC	CSVQARGSYNGQFF
TRBV9	TRBD2	TRBJ2-7	once	15	TGTGCCAGCAGCGTTGGCCGGGAGGGGTTGTACGAGCAGTACTTC	CASSVGREGLYEQYF
TRBV29-1	-	TRBJ2-6	-	14	TGCAGCGTAGCAAGCGTCTCTGGGGCCAACGTCCTGACTTTC	CSVASVSGANVLTF
TRBV9	TRBD2	TRBJ2-7	-	13	TGTGCCAGCAGCGTAGGGGGGACTAGCGGGATGTCCTTC	CASSVGGTSGMSF
TRBV30	-	TRBJ1-5	-	13	TGTGCCTGTTCGACAGTTAGCAATCAGCCCCAGCATTTT	CACSTVSNQPQHF
TRBV18	TRBD1	TRBJ1-2	few	15	TGTGCCAGCTCACCTACACAGGGGGCTGGGTATGGCTACACCTTC	CASSPTQGAGYGYTF
TRBV30	TRBD1	TRBJ2-7	-	13	TGTGCCTGGAGCCCAGGACAGGGGCGGGAGCAGTACTTC	CAWSPGQGREQYF
TRBV6-6	TRBD1	TRBJ2-7	-	15	TGTGCCAGCAGTTCCGGACAGGGGGCGAGTTACGAGCAGTACTTC	CASSSGQGASYEQYF